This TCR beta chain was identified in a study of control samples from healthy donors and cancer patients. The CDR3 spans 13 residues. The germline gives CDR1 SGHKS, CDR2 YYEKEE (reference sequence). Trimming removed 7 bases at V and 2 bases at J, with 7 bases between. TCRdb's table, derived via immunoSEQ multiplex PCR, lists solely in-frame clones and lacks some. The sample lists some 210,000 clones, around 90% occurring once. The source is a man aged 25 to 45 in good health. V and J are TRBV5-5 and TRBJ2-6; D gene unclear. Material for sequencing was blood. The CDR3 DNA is TGTGCCAGCGGGCAGACTGGGGCCAACGTCCTGACTTTC. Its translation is CASGQTGANVLTF.